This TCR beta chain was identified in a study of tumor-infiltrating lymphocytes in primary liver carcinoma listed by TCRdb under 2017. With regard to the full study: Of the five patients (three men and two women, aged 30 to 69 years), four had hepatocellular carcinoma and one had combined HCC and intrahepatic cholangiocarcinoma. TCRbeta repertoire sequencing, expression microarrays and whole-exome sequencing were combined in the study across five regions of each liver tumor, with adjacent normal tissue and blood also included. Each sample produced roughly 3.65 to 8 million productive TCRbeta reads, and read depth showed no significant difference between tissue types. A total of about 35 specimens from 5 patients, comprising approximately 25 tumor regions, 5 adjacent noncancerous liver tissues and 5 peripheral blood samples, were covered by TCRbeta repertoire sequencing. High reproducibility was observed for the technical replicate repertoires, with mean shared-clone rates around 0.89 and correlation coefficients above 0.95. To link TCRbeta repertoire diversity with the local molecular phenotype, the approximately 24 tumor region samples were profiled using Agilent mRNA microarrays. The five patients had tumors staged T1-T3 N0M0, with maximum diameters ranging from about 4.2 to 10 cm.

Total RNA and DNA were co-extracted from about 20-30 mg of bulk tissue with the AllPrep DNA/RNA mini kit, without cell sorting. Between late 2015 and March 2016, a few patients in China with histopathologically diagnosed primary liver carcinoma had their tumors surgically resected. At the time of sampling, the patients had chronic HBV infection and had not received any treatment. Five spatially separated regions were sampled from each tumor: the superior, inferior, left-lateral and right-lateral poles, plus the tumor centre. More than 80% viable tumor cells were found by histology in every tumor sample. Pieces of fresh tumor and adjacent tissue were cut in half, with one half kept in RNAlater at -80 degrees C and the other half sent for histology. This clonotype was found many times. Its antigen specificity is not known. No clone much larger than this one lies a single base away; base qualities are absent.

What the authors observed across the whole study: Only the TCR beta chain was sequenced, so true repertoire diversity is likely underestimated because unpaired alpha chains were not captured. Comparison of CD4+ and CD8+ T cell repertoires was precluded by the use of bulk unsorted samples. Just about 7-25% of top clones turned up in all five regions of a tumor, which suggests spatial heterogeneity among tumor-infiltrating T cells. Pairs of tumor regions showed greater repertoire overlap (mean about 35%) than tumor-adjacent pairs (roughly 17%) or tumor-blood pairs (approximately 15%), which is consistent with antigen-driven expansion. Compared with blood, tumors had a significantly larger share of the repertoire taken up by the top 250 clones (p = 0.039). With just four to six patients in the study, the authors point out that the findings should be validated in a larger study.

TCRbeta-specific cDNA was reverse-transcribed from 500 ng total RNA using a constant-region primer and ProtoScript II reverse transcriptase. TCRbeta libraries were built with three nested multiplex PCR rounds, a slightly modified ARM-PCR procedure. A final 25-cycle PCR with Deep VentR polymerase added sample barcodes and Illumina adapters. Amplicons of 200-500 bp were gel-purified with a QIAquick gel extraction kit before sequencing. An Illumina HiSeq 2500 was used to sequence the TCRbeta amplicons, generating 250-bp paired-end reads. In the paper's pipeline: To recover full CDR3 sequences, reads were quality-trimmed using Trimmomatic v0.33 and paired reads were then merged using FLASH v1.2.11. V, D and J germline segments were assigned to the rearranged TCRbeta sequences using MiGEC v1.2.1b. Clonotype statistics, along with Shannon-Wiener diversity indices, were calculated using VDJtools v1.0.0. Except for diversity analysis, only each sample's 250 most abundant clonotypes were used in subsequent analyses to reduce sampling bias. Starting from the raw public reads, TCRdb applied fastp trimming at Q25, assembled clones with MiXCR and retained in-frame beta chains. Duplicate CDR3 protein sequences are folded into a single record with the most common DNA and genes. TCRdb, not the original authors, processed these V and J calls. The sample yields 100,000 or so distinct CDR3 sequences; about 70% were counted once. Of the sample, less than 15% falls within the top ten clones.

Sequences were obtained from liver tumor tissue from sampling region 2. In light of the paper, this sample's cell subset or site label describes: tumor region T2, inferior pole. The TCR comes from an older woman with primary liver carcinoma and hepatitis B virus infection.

The DNA sequence follows: TGCAGCGTTGAAAGGGACAGGGGCTACACCTTC. This translates into CSVERDRGYTF. This sequence uses TRBV29-1 and TRBJ1-2; a stretch of 8 junction bases matches TRBD1. V has 2 bases trimmed and J has 8 bases trimmed; junction bases matching no gene number 1. The CDR1 and CDR2 encoded by the germline V gene are SQVTM and ANQGSEA. The CDR3 spans 11 residues, from the cysteine through the phenylalanine. Just CDR3 DNA is preserved here, 33 bases in frame from base 1.